The 19 T cell receptor beta chains reported below all come from one sample, sequenced in a study of vaccination and CD4 T cells after COVID-19. Treatment denoted: approximately 10-day PBMC culture with coronavirus spike peptide pools or control peptides (ViraFEST assay). The antigens these receptors bind are not known. Researchers used the Oncomine TCR Beta short-read assay to sequence DNA from cultured CD4+ T cells. MiXCR, run by TCRdb on the PCR reads, gives a single entry per CDR3 protein. The sample has 16,000 or so distinct CDR3 sequences, 53% seen once. Source material: CD4+ T cells from blood, cultured in vitro. The receptors here all came from a human donor who had recovered from COVID-19.

This clonotype was seen once. The rearrangement uses TRBV20-1 and TRBJ2-5, with a tentative D call TRBD2 (6 bases). Per germline, CDR1 DFQATT and CDR2 SNEGSKA (reference sequence). V was shortened by 4 bases and J by 7 bases, with 13 bases between the two germline ends. The length of the CDR3 is 12 residues. The CDR3 coding sequence is TGCAGTGCTAATGGCGGGGTAGGGACCCAGTACTTC. Protein product: CSANGGVGTQYF.

The V call is TRBV7-9, the J call TRBJ1-2, with no clear D. The V end was cut by 5 bases, the J end by 2 bases, with 6 bases between. Germline loops: CDR1 SEHNR, CDR2 FQNEAQ (reference sequence). The CDR3 runs 12 residues. This chain's CDR3 is CASSPRNYGYTF. The CDR3 DNA sequence: TGTGCCAGCAGCCCCAGGAACTATGGCTACACCTTC.

In this sample, this clonotype turned up a few times. The chain has TRBV28 and TRBJ2-7; D gene ambiguous. The CDR3 extends over 15 amino acids. V lost 5 bases, J lost 0 bases, and 14 bases lay in between. The germline gives CDR1 MDHEN, CDR2 SYDVKM. CDR3 nucleotide sequence: TGTGCCAGCAGTGCCGCTCTCCCCGGCTCCTACGAGCAGTACTTC. It codes for CASSAALPGSYEQYF.

J is TRBJ2-1 and V is TRBV6-2 or TRBV6-3; 7 bases are a match to TRBD1. The CDR3 totals 14 residues. Germline CDR1 is MNHEY and CDR2 is SVGEGT. The V segment lost 3 bases and the J segment 7 bases; nucleotides outside the gene matches: 6. The CDR3 region has the DNA TGTGCCAGCAGTTATGCAGGGGGTAGTAATGAGCAGTTCTTC. Its protein product is CASSYAGGSNEQFF.

There are a few counts of this clonotype. The chain links TRBV6-2 or TRBV6-3 to TRBJ1-5, with D unclear. The germline CDR1 and CDR2 sequences are MNHEY and SVGEGT. This CDR3 contains 14 residues. Trimming took off 5 bases at V and 0 bases at J, with 8 bases between the two ends. DNA for the CDR3: TGTGCCAGCAGTGCCAGCGTTAGCAATCAGCCCCAGCATTTT. Translation: CASSASVSNQPQHF.

The chain links TRBV4-2 to TRBJ2-2; 12 nucleotides agree with TRBD2. This CDR3 has 20 amino acids. The germline V gene encodes CDR1 LGHNA and CDR2 YNFKEQ. V was pared by 1 base and J by 4 bases, with 13 bases of the junction left unmatched. The CDR3 reads CASSQGLGLAGGPGTGELFF. The CDR3 region has the DNA TGTGCCAGCAGCCAAGGATTAGGGCTAGCGGGAGGGCCTGGCACCGGGGAGCTGTTTTTT.

The V gene is TRBV7-8, the J gene TRBJ2-1, with D tentatively TRBD1 (8 bases). Deletions cut 6 bases from V and 4 bases from J, with 16 bases between. From germline, CDR1 is SGHVS and CDR2 FQNEAQ. CDR3 size: 15 residues. The CDR3 protein is CASRTGQGGYNEQFF. The CDR3 DNA reads as TGTGCCAGCAGGACCGGACAGGGAGGGTACAATGAGCAGTTCTTC.

This sequence joins TRBV27 and TRBJ2-7; 12 nucleotides agree with TRBD2. The CDR3 is 17 amino acids. With V trimmed by 0 bases and J by 3 bases, 6 bases remained unmatched. CDR1 is MNHEY and CDR2 is SMNVEV in the germline V gene (reference sequence). The CDR3, as DNA: TGTGCCAGCAGTTTATCTAACCCTAGCGGGAGGGGCTACGAGCAGTACTTC. It codes for CASSLSNPSGRGYEQYF.

The chain joins TRBV20-1 to TRBJ2-6; a possible D gene is TRBD2 (5 bases). The CDR3 has 18 amino acids. From germline, CDR1 is DFQATT and CDR2 SNEGSKA (reference sequence). The germline V and J ends were trimmed by 0 bases and 0 bases, with 15 bases remaining between them. Here the CDR3 DNA reads TGCAGTGCTAGAGATCGAAGCGGCCTACTCTCTGGGGCCAACGTCCTGACTTTC. It translates to CSARDRSGLLSGANVLTF.

The J gene is TRBJ2-2, the V gene TRBV6-1; 9 nucleotides match TRBD1. Germline CDR1 MNHNS, CDR2 SASEGT. V lost 5 bases, J lost 6 bases, and 7 bases stayed unmatched. This CDR3 comprises 15 residues. CDR3: CASSRGQGWSGELFF. CDR3 nucleotide sequence: TGTGCCAGCAGTCGGGGACAGGGTTGGTCCGGGGAGCTGTTTTTT.

Regarding this clonotype: A single base separates this from a much larger clone, so it may be a read error. This chain joins TRBV18 and TRBJ2-5; tentatively, D is TRBD1 (6 bases). The CDR3 runs to 14 residues. Per germline, CDR1 KGHSH and CDR2 LQKENI. The CDR3 nucleotides are TGTACCAGCTCACCGGGACACAGACAAGAGACCCAGTACTTC. Translation: CTSSPGHRQETQYF.

This clonotype was seen more than once but under ten times. The chain is built from TRBV7-2 and TRBJ2-7; tentatively, D is TRBD2 (5 bases). This CDR3 region has 12 residues. The germline gives CDR1 SGHTA, CDR2 FQGNSA. The V end lost 5 bases, the J end lost 6 bases, and 11 bases lay between the germline ends. The CDR3 is CASSRRNGEQYF. The CDR3, as DNA: TGTGCCAGCAGCCGGAGGAACGGCGAGCAGTACTTC. The full variable domain, rest sourced from reference TRBV7-2 and TRBJ2-7, is GAGVSQSPSNKVTEKGKDVELRCDPISGHTALYWYRQSLGQGLEFLIYFQGNSAPDKSGLPSDRFSAERTGGSVSTLTIQRTQQEDSAVYLCASSRRNGEQYFGPGTRLTVT.

As DNA, the CDR3 is TGTGCCAGCACCAAGTGGGACAGAAGCCAAGAGACCCAGTACTTC. It is translated as CASTKWDRSQETQYF. The rearrangement links TRBV27 to TRBJ2-5; 7 nucleotides line up with TRBD1. The V gene end was trimmed by 7 bases and the J gene end by 1 base; junction bases not matched to a gene: 9. The CDR3 runs to 15 residues. The germline CDR1 and CDR2 sequences are MNHEY and SMNVEV (reference sequence).

This clonotype was seen once. This chain joins TRBV6-1 and TRBJ2-7; TRBD2 matches 7 bases. Germline loops: CDR1 MNHNS, CDR2 SASEGT. This CDR3 is built from 12 residues. J lost 11 bases, V lost 6 bases, and 10 bases had no gene match. DNA for the CDR3: TGTGCCAGCAGCCGCGGGGGACTTTCGGAGTACTTC. This encodes CASSRGGLSEYF.

The genes are TRBV7-6 and TRBJ2-3; TRBD2 matches at 10 bases. This CDR3 comprises 17 residues. The V segment lost 3 bases and the J segment 0 bases; nucleotides outside the gene matches: 6. Germline lookup yields CDR1 SGHVS and CDR2 FNYEAQ. Written as DNA, the CDR3 is TGTGCCAGCAGCTTTACTAGCGGGGCCATCAGCACAGATACGCAGTATTTT. Protein sequence: CASSFTSGAISTDTQYF.

This clonotype was seen a single time. The chain is built from TRBV6-1 and TRBJ1-1, with no clear D. Germline loops: CDR1 MNHNS, CDR2 SASEGT. The V end lost 6 bases, the J end lost 4 bases, and 21 bases lay between the germline ends. The CDR3 is made up of 16 amino acids. CDR3 in DNA: TGTGCCAGCAGCGCCCCCACAGTGATTGGAGTCACTGAAGCTTTCTTT. This gives the protein CASSAPTVIGVTEAFF.

The chain has TRBV20-1 and TRBJ1-6; D perhaps matches TRBD1 (6 bases). The V gene's germline CDR1 is DFQATT and CDR2 SNEGSKA (reference sequence). V shed 3 bases and J shed 13 bases, with 13 bases lying between them. This CDR3 has 12 residues. The CDR3, as DNA: TGCAGTGCTAGTGGGGGGGCGTCGCCCCTCCACTTT. This gives the protein CSASGGASPLHF.

This clonotype has only one observation. The chain couples TRBV6-1 to TRBJ1-2; no firm D call. The CDR3 length is 14 residues. Germline V lookup: CDR1 MNHNS, CDR2 SASEGT. V lost 5 bases and J lost 3, with 13 bases in between. The CDR3 reads CASSRSDPDYGYTF. The DNA for the CDR3 is TGTGCCAGCAGTCGCTCGGACCCTGACTATGGCTACACCTTC.

The rearrangement links TRBV7-9 to TRBJ1-1, with a weak D call TRBD1 (5 bases). The ends were cut back, 5 bases at V and 4 bases at J, with 14 bases in the middle. The CDR3 loop spans 14 amino acids. Germline-derived CDR1 and CDR2 are SEHNR and FQNEAQ (reference sequence). The CDR3 is CASSINQGGTEAFF. CDR3 sequence (DNA): TGTGCCAGCAGCATAAACCAGGGAGGCACTGAAGCTTTCTTT. Full variable domain (remainder filled in from reference TRBV7-9 and TRBJ1-1): DTGVSQNPRHKITKRGQNVTFRCDPISEHNRLYWYRQTLGQGPEFLTYFQNEAQLEKSRLLSDRFSAERPKGSFSTLEIQRTEQGDSAMYLCASSINQGGTEAFFGQGTRLTVV.